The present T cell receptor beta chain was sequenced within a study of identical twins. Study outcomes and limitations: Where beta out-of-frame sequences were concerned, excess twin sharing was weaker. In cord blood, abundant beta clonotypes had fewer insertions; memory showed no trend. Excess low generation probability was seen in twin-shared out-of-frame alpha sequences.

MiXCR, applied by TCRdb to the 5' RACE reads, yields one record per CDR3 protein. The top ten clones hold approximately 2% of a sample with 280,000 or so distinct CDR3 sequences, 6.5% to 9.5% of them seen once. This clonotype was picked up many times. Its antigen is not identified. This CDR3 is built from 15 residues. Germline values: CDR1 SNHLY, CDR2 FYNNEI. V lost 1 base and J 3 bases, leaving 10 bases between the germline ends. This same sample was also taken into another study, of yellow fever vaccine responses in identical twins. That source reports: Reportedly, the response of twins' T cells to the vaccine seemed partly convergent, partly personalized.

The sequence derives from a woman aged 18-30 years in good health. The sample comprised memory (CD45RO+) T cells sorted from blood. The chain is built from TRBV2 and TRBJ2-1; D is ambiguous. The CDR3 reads CASSEDTYIYNEQFF. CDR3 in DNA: TGTGCCAGCAGTGAAGACACCTATATCTACAATGAGCAGTTCTTC.